Listed below are T cell receptor beta chains from one sample, sequenced in a study of CD8+ T cells in alopecia areata. Sequencing was performed with immunoSEQ multiplex PCR; in TCRdb, only in-frame clones are kept and a portion is missing. The profile shows about 190,000 clones, 60% to 70% of them singletons. The input for sequencing was CD4+ T cells sorted from blood, taken at week 4, from a patient treated with tofacitinib. These receptors originate from a human donor with alopecia areata. CDR3s include the opening cysteine and the closing phenylalanine or tryptophan. D genes are given only for firm matches. Only some rows state a clone size, as once, few, many or a class for expanded clones.

13	TRBJ2-7	few	NA	TRBV30	CAWSVQLNYEQYF	TGTGCCTGGAGTGTACAGTTAAACTACGAGCAGTACTTC
15	TRBJ2-5	few	NA	TRBV11-2	CASSPVRTPEGTQYF	TGTGCCAGCAGCCCAGTGAGAACTCCGGAGGGGACCCAGTACTTC
13	TRBJ2-7	NA	NA	TRBV5-1	CASSLGQPHEQYF	TGCGCCAGCAGCTTGGGTCAGCCCCACGAGCAGTACTTC
14	TRBJ2-1	NA	TRBD2	TRBV5-1	CASSPGTREGEQFF	TGCGCCAGCTCACCGGGGACTAGAGAGGGTGAGCAGTTCTTC
16	TRBJ2-7	NA	NA	TRBV6-5	CASSYSKAKTGGEQYF	TGTGCCAGCAGTTACTCGAAGGCCAAGACAGGCGGCGAGCAGTACTTC
15	TRBJ2-3	NA	NA	TRBV7-2	CASSLVQGNTDTQYF	TGTGCCAGCAGCTTGGTACAGGGTAACACAGATACGCAGTATTTT
12	TRBJ2-5	NA	NA	TRBV29-1	CSVELRRETQYF	TGCAGCGTTGAATTACGGCGGGAGACCCAGTACTTC
15	TRBJ2-3	NA	NA	TRBV6-5	CASSSLRLTSDTQYF	TGTGCCAGCAGCTCCTTGCGTTTGACGTCAGATACGCAGTATTTT
13	TRBJ2-7	NA	NA	TRBV7-3	CASSRASNYEQYF	TGTGCCAGCAGCCGCGCGTCCAACTACGAGCAGTACTTC
13	TRBJ1-5	few	TRBD1	TRBV7-2	CASSYDRAQPQHF	TGTGCCAGCAGCTACGACAGGGCTCAGCCCCAGCATTTT
15	TRBJ2-5	NA	TRBD1	TRBV25-1	CASSDTGDRRETQYF	TGTGCCAGCAGTGACACGGGGGACAGGAGAGAGACCCAGTACTTC
13	TRBJ1-4	many	NA	TRBV28	CASSLHGGEKLFF	TGTGCCAGCAGTTTGCACGGGGGTGAAAAACTGTTTTTT
15	TRBJ2-7	once	TRBD1	TRBV29-1	CSVEGGTGYTYEQYF	TGCAGCGTTGAAGGCGGGACAGGATATACCTACGAGCAGTACTTC
14	TRBJ2-3	NA	NA	TRBV2	CASSLEGNTDTQYF	TGTGCCAGCAGTCTGGAGGGGAACACAGATACGCAGTATTTT
15	TRBJ1-1	NA	NA	TRBV30	CAWFRRIPGNTEAFF	TGTGCCTGGTTCAGGAGAATTCCGGGAAACACTGAAGCTTTCTTT
16	TRBJ2-1	NA	TRBD2	TRBV7-9	CANGKTSGIWDNEQFF	TGTGCCAACGGGAAAACTAGCGGCATCTGGGACAATGAGCAGTTCTTC
15	TRBJ2-3	NA	NA	TRBV5-1	CASSTRLPSSATQYF	TGCGCCAGCAGTACCAGACTGCCGAGCTCAGCTACGCAGTATTTT
16	TRBJ2-1	few	TRBD2	TRBV30	CAWSAAGLLSYNEQFF	TGTGCCTGGAGTGCAGCGGGGCTACTCTCCTACAATGAGCAGTTCTTC
15	TRBJ2-1	NA	TRBD2	TRBV7-9	CASSRGGRAYYEQFF	TGTGCCAGCAGCCGCGGAGGGAGGGCCTACTACGAGCAGTTCTTC
13	TRBJ1-1	NA	NA	TRBV11-2	CASSLSLYTEAFF	TGTGCCAGCAGCTTGTCATTGTACACTGAAGCTTTCTTT
15	TRBJ2-3	few	TRBD1	TRBV4-1	CASSQGQGFTDTQYF	TGCGCCAGCAGCCAAGGACAGGGATTCACAGATACGCAGTATTTT
15	TRBJ2-3	NA	NA	TRBV29-1	CSVEDRSGGPDTQYF	TGCAGCGTTGAAGATAGGTCCGGAGGGCCAGATACGCAGTATTTT